Below, 19 T cell receptor beta chains from the same sample are listed, as sequenced in a study of blood T cell repertoires in COVID-19. Some clones are missing from TCRdb's copy, which holds only in-frame ones; the method was immunoSEQ multiplex PCR. This sample carries under 95,000 clones, roughly 78% of them seen once, and the ten largest clones take approximately 1.2%. The sequenced sample consisted of peripheral blood. Every receptor here comes from a woman of 80 years or more with acute or convalescent COVID-19.

The chain recombines TRBV18 with TRBJ1-4; D is unresolved. The CDR3 length is 12 residues. Germline V gene sequence: CDR1 KGHSH, CDR2 LQKENI. V lost 4 bases, J lost 9 bases, and 9 bases lay in between. Here the CDR3 reads CASSQGGQKLFF. CDR3 nucleotides: TGTGCCAGCTCACAGGGAGGGCAAAAACTGTTTTTT.

The rearrangement links TRBV10-1 to TRBJ2-7; 7 bases agree with TRBD1. V was clipped by 5 bases and J by 1 base; unmatched bases: 2. CDR3 size: 13 residues. CDR1 is WNHNN, CDR2 SYGVQD, per germline (reference sequence). CDR3 sequence: CASSRQGSYEQYF. In nucleotides, the CDR3 is TGCGCCAGCAGTAGACAGGGATCCTACGAGCAGTACTTC.

This clone was seen a handful of times. The CDR3 spells CASSLDNTEAFF. The CDR3 DNA sequence: TGCGCCAGCAGCCTAGATAACACTGAAGCTTTCTTT. V gene TRBV5-1 combines with J gene TRBJ1-1; D remains unclear. Trimming stripped 4 bases from V and 2 bases from J, with 6 bases between. CDR1 SGHRS and CDR2 YFSETQ come from the germline V gene. This CDR3 comprises 12 residues.

The rearrangement joins TRBV11-2 to TRBJ2-1, with a tentative D call TRBD2 (6 bases). The CDR3 totals 14 residues. Germline V gene sequence: CDR1 SGHAT, CDR2 FQNNGV. V was clipped by 7 bases and J by 4 bases, with 14 bases between them. CDR3 sequence: CASTPRDSYNEQFF. In DNA, the CDR3 is TGTGCCAGCACCCCGCGGGACTCGTACAATGAGCAGTTCTTC.

The V and J genes are TRBV5-6 and TRBJ2-7, with 13 positions matching TRBD2. The CDR3 loop spans 16 amino acids. Germline V gene data show CDR1 as SGHDT and CDR2 as YYEEEE. Trimming took 4 bases from V and 3 from J; bases not matched to a gene: 7. The CDR3 nucleotides read TGTGCCAGCAGCCCCGGACTAGCGGGGGCCTTCTACGAGCAGTACTTC. This gives the protein CASSPGLAGAFYEQYF.

V usage is TRBV9 and J usage is TRBJ2-3, with 10 bases that match TRBD2. The ends lost 3 bases at V and 2 bases at J; junction bases unmatched: 6. In germline, CDR1 is SGDLS, CDR2 YYNGEE. The CDR3 is 16 residues long. The DNA for the CDR3 is TGTGCCAGCAGCGGGACTAGCGGACTATCCACAGATACGCAGTATTTT. Its protein product is CASSGTSGLSTDTQYF.

The chain recombines TRBV29-1 with TRBJ1-2; no reliable D call. CDR1 and CDR2 (germline): SQVTM, ANQGSEA. The CDR3 has 11 residues. V dropped 7 bases and J dropped 8 bases, with 14 bases sitting between them. The CDR3 protein is CSGQDLDGYTF. DNA for the CDR3: TGCAGCGGCCAGGATCTTGACGGCTACACCTTC.

The chain links TRBV28 to TRBJ1-1; D unresolved. Germline values: CDR1 MDHEN, CDR2 SYDVKM. V was pared by 3 bases and J by 2 bases, with 10 bases between. The length of the CDR3 is 14 residues. The CDR3 DNA follows: TGTGCCAGCAGTTTGTCGAGTCTAAACACTGAAGCTTTCTTT. Translation: CASSLSSLNTEAFF.

This clone appeared a few times. This chain uses TRBV18 with TRBJ2-1; D ambiguous. This CDR3 is 13 amino acids long. The V end lost 2 bases, the J end lost 9 bases, and 11 bases lay between the germline ends. Germline CDR1 KGHSH, CDR2 LQKENI. The CDR3 protein is CASSPVEESEQFF. For the CDR3, the DNA is TGTGCCAGCTCACCAGTTGAAGAGAGTGAGCAGTTCTTC.

This clone was seen only a few times. The rearrangement links TRBV4-2 to TRBJ2-7; 7 bases are shared with TRBD1. This CDR3 region has 16 residues. Germline CDR1 reads LGHNA; CDR2 reads YNFKEQ. Losses at the gene ends were 0 bases for V and 3 bases for J; bases not matched to a gene: 8. CDR3: CASSQDLGGRDYEQYF. CDR3 in DNA: TGTGCCAGCAGCCAAGATCTAGGGGGCAGGGACTACGAGCAGTACTTC.

A single count supports this clone. The rearrangement uses TRBV11-1 and TRBJ1-1; 8 positions agree with TRBD1. J gave up 6 bases and V 2 bases, and 8 bases lay outside the gene matches. The CDR3 covers 15 residues. Germline assignment: CDR1 SGHAT and CDR2 FQDESV (reference sequence). The CDR3 DNA reads TGTGCCAGCAGCTTACAGGGGGCGATCCTATCTGAAGCTTTCTTT. Protein sequence: CASSLQGAILSEAFF.

The chain links TRBV9 to TRBJ1-3, with 8 bases identical to TRBD1. Germline CDR1 SGDLS, CDR2 YYNGEE. The CDR3 totals 17 residues. The junction had 7 bases not matched to a gene; V was cut back by 0 bases and J by 2 bases. The CDR3 region is CASSVDPGQAPGNTIYF. CDR3 DNA: TGTGCCAGCAGCGTAGATCCGGGACAGGCCCCTGGAAACACCATATATTTT.

The rearrangement links TRBV9 to TRBJ1-5; D is perhaps TRBD1 (6 bases). Trimming took off 4 bases at V and 4 bases at J, with 18 bases between the two ends. Germline V gene data show CDR1 as SGDLS and CDR2 as YYNGEE. The CDR3 has 16 amino acids. The CDR3 region is CASSPAPGGQNQPQHF. DNA of the CDR3: TGTGCCAGCAGCCCCGCCCCCGGCGGACAGAATCAGCCCCAGCATTTT.

Turning to this clone: The junction and the germline gene differ at one end; a read error may be behind it. The chain links TRBV6-5 to TRBJ2-1, with no clear D. The germline CDR1 and CDR2 sequences are MNHEY and SVGAGI. The length of the CDR3 is 11 residues. CDR3 DNA: TGTGCCAGCAGGTACTACAATGAGCAGTTCTTC. Translating gives CASRYYNEQFF.

This clone has only a few counts. The V gene is TRBV19, the J gene TRBJ1-5; 10 nucleotides match TRBD1. J gave up 0 bases and V 7 bases, and 12 bases lay outside the gene matches. CDR1 and CDR2 (germline): LNHDA, SQIVND (reference sequence). The CDR3 loop spans 18 amino acids. The CDR3 is CASTPTGTGVYSNQPQHF. The CDR3 nucleotides read TGTGCCAGTACCCCAACGGGGACAGGGGTTTATAGCAATCAGCCCCAGCATTTT.

Of note for this clone: At one of its ends the junction is not consistent with the germline gene, which may arise from a read error. V gene TRBV4-2 combines with J gene TRBJ2-2, with D maybe TRBD1 (6 bases). Germline CDR1 LGHNA, CDR2 YNFKEQ. The CDR3 extends over 15 amino acids. CDR3 protein: CASSLVRGNNGELFF. Here the CDR3 DNA reads TGTGCCAGCAGCCTAGTAAGGGGGAACAACGGGGAGCTGTTTTTT.

In its sample, this clone was seen many times. This rearrangement joins TRBV24-1 to TRBJ1-5, with D perhaps matching TRBD1 (5 bases). Between the trimmed V and J ends, which lost 5 bases and 2 bases, there was a span of 6 bases. Germline V gene sequence: CDR1 KGHDR, CDR2 SFDVKD. CDR3 length equals 13 residues. This CDR3 is CATSVGGNQPQHF. The CDR3 DNA sequence: TGTGCCACCAGTGTAGGGGGCAATCAGCCCCAGCATTTT.

The gene calls are TRBV11-3 and TRBJ2-5, with 9 bases lining up with TRBD1. The CDR3 totals 16 residues. The germline V gene has CDR1 SGHNT and CDR2 YENEEA. The trim removed 4 bases at V and 5 bases at J, leaving 11 bases unmatched. CDR3 region: CASSSYTGTGLETQYF. In DNA, the CDR3 is TGTGCCAGCAGCTCCTATACAGGGACAGGGCTGGAGACCCAGTACTTC.

This CDR3 reads CAIRGQDLSYNEQFF. In DNA, the CDR3 is TGTGCCATCAGAGGACAGGACCTCTCCTACAATGAGCAGTTCTTC. The chain employs TRBV10-3 and TRBJ2-1; TRBD1 aligns across 7 bases. The trim removed 6 bases at V and 0 bases at J, leaving 5 bases unmatched. CDR1 is ENHRY and CDR2 is SYGVKD in the germline V gene. CDR3 length: 15 amino acids.